This entry describes one TCR beta chain. Its binding antigen is unknown. Qualities for individual bases were not recorded, and no much larger clone is one base off. Each collaborating institution followed its own protocols to collect whole blood in K2EDTA tubes. For TCRbeta analysis, collaborators shipped samples as frozen whole blood, isolated PBMCs, or DNA extracted from either of those sample types. The CDR1 and CDR2 encoded by the germline V gene (reference sequence) are SEHNR and FQNEAQ. Trimming leaves V shorter by 1 base and J shorter by 10 bases, with the junction holding 6 bases beyond the gene matches. The CDR3 runs 15 residues from the cysteine to the phenylalanine. Only the CDR3 DNA stays, 45 bases, in frame from base 1. These data originate in a study of blood T cell repertoires in COVID-19 (dated by TCRdb to about 2020). For the wider study: Samples from collaborators originated in the United States, Italy and Spain and spanned both the acute and convalescent phases of COVID-19. The material from the prospective study consisted of cDNA or gDNA derived from T cells, B-cell-depleted T cells, or PBMCs. Deeply sampled blood TCRbeta repertoires from subjects exposed to, actively infected with, or recovered from COVID-19 were included in the dataset. The repertoires were released in a freely available public database intended as a resource for research on the immune response to SARS-CoV-2. The samples were drawn from the first 160 participants of the ongoing ImmuneRACE study and from 1,254 subjects provided by 6 global collaborators. A de-identified subject ID, COVID-19 status, age in years and sex were almost always included in the sample metadata. HLA class I and class II types, where available, came from metadata supplied by the sample provider rather than from assay-based typing.

The immunoSEQ Assay, a bias-controlled multiplex PCR, was used to amplify TCRbeta CDR3 regions from genomic DNA. The authors' analysis ran thus. Nucleated cell counts per sample were estimated from amplification of reference gene primers within the assay. To quantify the absolute abundance of each unique TCRbeta CDR3 rearrangement, sequence reads were collapsed and filtered. For each sample, productive Simpson clonality was calculated as the square root of Simpson's diversity index across productive rearrangements. As stored in TCRdb, this immuneACCESS dataset retains in-frame rearrangements with V and J assigned. A fraction of the clones does not appear; measured against another copy, unresolved V genes explain less than half of the discrepancy, and the remainder lacks a known reason. The V and J calls and clone size were taken over from that table, and D and trimming were inferred from the DNA. Present in this sample are about 490,000 clones, over 75% of which were seen just once. In total, the top ten clones hold about 3% of the sample.

The paper's findings and limits, for the study overall: The amount of clinical and demographic metadata varied by source and participant and was provided uncurated.

The sequenced sample was peripheral blood. The V and J genes are TRBV7-9 and TRBJ2-1; 11 junctional bases match TRBD2. The TCR originated in a human donor in a cohort sampled during active COVID-19. The sequenced DNA is TGTGCCAGCAGCTTAGAACTAGCGGGAGTATACGAGCAGTTCTTC. This is translated as CASSLELAGVYEQFF.